Listed below are T cell receptor beta chains from one sample, sequenced in a study of blood T cells in healthy people across ages. Each CDR3 protein gets one entry after TCRdb re-called the 5' RACE reads with MiXCR. Of 1.8 million or so distinct CDR3 sequences listed, about two fifths are singletons. What was sequenced was blood. These receptors came from a human donor in good health. The CDR3 runs from the conserved cysteine through the conserved F or W. A D gene is named only where the DNA matches it firmly. Rows give clone size only sometimes, using once, few, many, or a class for an expanded clone.

v_call	clone_size	d_call	j_call	cdr3_nt	cdr3_aa
TRBV6-2/TRBV6-3	-	TRBD1	TRBJ1-5	TGTGCCGGCAGACCCGTGACAGGGGGCGGTCAGCCCCAGCATTTT	CAGRPVTGGGQPQHF
TRBV29-1	once	TRBD2	TRBJ2-5	TGCAGCGTGACTGGGACTAGCGGAGCTTCAGAGACCCAGTACTTC	CSVTGTSGASETQYF
TRBV2	-	TRBD2	TRBJ2-1	TGTGCCAGCAGTCTACTAGCGCGATACAATGAGCAGTTCTTC	CASSLLARYNEQFF
TRBV11-2	-	-	TRBJ2-3	TGTGCCAGCAGCCCCAGTGTTAGCGGAGCCACAGATACGCAGTATTTT	CASSPSVSGATDTQYF
TRBV7-9	-	-	TRBJ2-5	TGTGCCAGCAGCGCTCAGGGGGAGACCCAGTACTTC	CASSAQGETQYF
TRBV29-1	few	-	TRBJ1-2	TGCAGCGTTGAAGATCCTTCGGGCTTTGGCTACACCTTC	CSVEDPSGFGYTF
TRBV9	-	TRBD2	TRBJ2-5	TGTGCCAGCAGCGTAGCGGGGGGATACGGGACCCAGTACTTC	CASSVAGGYGTQYF
TRBV27	-	TRBD1	TRBJ1-6	TGTGCCAGCAGTTTATGGACAGGGGTTTCACCCCTCCACTTT	CASSLWTGVSPLHF
TRBV5-1	-	-	TRBJ1-4	TGCGCCAGCAGCAGTGGCCATAACAGCGCTAATGAAAGACTGTTTTTT	CASSSGHNSANERLFF
TRBV20-1	few	TRBD2	TRBJ2-1	TGCAGTGCCCGGACTAGCGGGCCACCTATGGGGTTCAATGAGCAGTTCTTC	CSARTSGPPMGFNEQFF
TRBV11-2	many	-	TRBJ1-1	TGTGCCAGCAGCCAACAGCTGAACACTGAAGCTTTCTTT	CASSQQLNTEAFF
TRBV11-1	-	TRBD2	TRBJ2-1	TGCGCCAGCAGCTTGCCCGGGCGGGGGGGTGTAAATGAGCAGTTCTTC	CASSLPGRGGVNEQFF
TRBV10-3	-	TRBD2	TRBJ2-7	TGTGCCATCAGTGGGTATCGGACTAGCGGAGACCACGAGCAGTACTTC	CAISGYRTSGDHEQYF
TRBV12-5	-	-	TRBJ2-2	TGTGCTAGTGGTTTTTTTCATACAGGGACGGCCGGGGAGCTGTTTTTT	CASGFFHTGTAGELFF
TRBV7-9	-	TRBD1	TRBJ1-2	TGTGCCAGCAGCCCCAGGGGGCTCCGGCCGGGGAAGGGGGAGTGCTATGGCTACACCTTC	CASSPRGLRPGKGECYGYTF
TRBV12-5	-	TRBD1	TRBJ1-1	TGTGCTAGTGGTTTGTGGGGACAGGGAACTGAAGCTTTCTTT	CASGLWGQGTEAFF
TRBV29-1	-	-	TRBJ2-7	TGCAGCGTTTCATTGGGGGCAAGCGAGCAGTACTTC	CSVSLGASEQYF
TRBV4-3	-	-	TRBJ1-6	TGCGCCGGCAGCCTGAATGACAGGAATTCACCCCTCCACTTT	CAGSLNDRNSPLHF
TRBV24-1	-	TRBD1	TRBJ2-1	TGTGCCACCAGTGATTGGGACAGGGTGGATGAGCAGTTCTTC	CATSDWDRVDEQFF
TRBV7-2	-	-	TRBJ2-5	TGTGCCAGCAGCTACGGTGAGGGCCAAGAGACCCAGTACTTC	CASSYGEGQETQYF
TRBV7-2	-	-	TRBJ2-3	TGTGCCAGCAGCTTTCAGGGGAGAGAAGATACGCAGTATTTT	CASSFQGREDTQYF
TRBV11-1	-	TRBD2	TRBJ2-1	TGTGCCAGCAGTCCGGGACTAGCGGGGTCAAGCTCCTACAATGAGCAGTTCTTC	CASSPGLAGSSSYNEQFF
TRBV7-2	-	-	TRBJ2-3	TGTGCCAGCAGCTTAAACGAGGCAGATACGCAGTATTTT	CASSLNEADTQYF
TRBV25-1	few	-	TRBJ2-3	TGTGCCAGCATTAAAGAGGGCACAGATACGCAGTATTTT	CASIKEGTDTQYF